Detailed here is one TCR beta chain. Methods used by the authors: Nucleated cell counts were estimated from reference gene primer amplification. Data came from immunoSEQ multiplex PCR; TCRdb stores just in-frame clones and leaves some out. V, J and clone size derive from that table, while D and trimming were established from the DNA sequence. The sample has a few hundred thousand clones, roughly 87% seen once. The V and J ends lost 4 bases and 0 bases respectively, with 13 bases between them. CDR1 LGHNA and CDR2 YSLEER come from the germline V gene. The CDR3 spans 15 residues. The data originate from a study of blood T cell repertoires in COVID-19. Looking at the study overall: Sites in the United States, Italy and Spain provided acute and convalescent COVID-19 samples. T cells, B-cell-depleted T cells, or PBMCs provided the cDNA or gDNA that served as material.

V usage is TRBV4-3 and J usage is TRBJ2-7, with a tentative D call TRBD2 (5 bases). The receptor was derived from a man aged 18 to 30 with active or convalescent COVID-19. Material for sequencing was peripheral blood. This CDR3 is CASSLLRASSYEQYF. CDR3 nucleotides: TGCGCCAGCAGCCTCCTGCGGGCTAGCTCCTACGAGCAGTACTTC.